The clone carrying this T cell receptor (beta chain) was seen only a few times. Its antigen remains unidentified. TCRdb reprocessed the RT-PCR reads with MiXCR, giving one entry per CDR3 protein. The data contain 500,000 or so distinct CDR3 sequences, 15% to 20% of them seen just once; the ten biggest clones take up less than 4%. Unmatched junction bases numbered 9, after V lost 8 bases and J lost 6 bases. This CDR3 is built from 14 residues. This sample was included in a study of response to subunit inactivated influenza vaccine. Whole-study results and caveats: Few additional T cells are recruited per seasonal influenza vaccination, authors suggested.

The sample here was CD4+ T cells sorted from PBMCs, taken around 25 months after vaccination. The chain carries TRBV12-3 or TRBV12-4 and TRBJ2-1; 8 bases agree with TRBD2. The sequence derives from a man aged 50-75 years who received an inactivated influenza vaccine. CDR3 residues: CASGTGAGGNEQFF. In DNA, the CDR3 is TGTGCCAGCGGTACGGGGGCGGGAGGCAATGAGCAGTTCTTC.